One and the same sample provided the 25 T cell receptor beta chains below, sequenced in a study of cytomegalovirus exposure and HLA in healthy donors. The method was immunoSEQ multiplex PCR; TCRdb's version includes in-frame clones alone and lacks a portion of them. The sample holds about 66,000 clones; about 96% are singletons and the top ten take approximately 0.94%. The sequencing sample was made of PBMCs. The receptors shown here come from a man aged 18 to 30 in good health and CMV-seronegative.

This clone was seen just once. The chain uses TRBV4-1 and TRBJ2-5, with 9 nucleotides matching TRBD1. The length of the CDR3 is 15 residues. J was trimmed by 5 bases and V by 5 bases; bases with no gene match: 9. Germline CDR1 reads MGHRA; CDR2 reads YSYEKL. The CDR3 bases are TGCGCCAGCAGCAACCCCCGGGACAGGGCGGAGACCCAGTACTTC. It translates to CASSNPRDRAETQYF.

The J gene is TRBJ2-1, the V gene TRBV30; 8 bases align to TRBD1. This CDR3 contains 14 residues. Germline V CDR1 and CDR2: GTSNPN, SVGIG (reference sequence). With 5 bases clipped from V and 3 bases from J, the junction kept 6 bases outside the gene matches. The CDR3 protein is CAWDWDRRYNEQFF. The CDR3 DNA follows: TGTGCCTGGGATTGGGACAGGCGCTACAATGAGCAGTTCTTC.

CDR3 sequence (DNA): TGCAGCGTCGATATCGTCCGAATGATGTCCGGAGACTTGTACCAAGAGACCCAGTACTTC. It encodes CSVDIVRMMSGDLYQETQYF. The J gene is TRBJ2-5, the V gene TRBV29-1, with D unresolved. With 6 bases removed from V and 0 bases from J, the gap between germline ends came to 32 bases. The germline gives CDR1 SQVTM, CDR2 ANQGSEA. The CDR3 spans 20 residues.

The V gene is TRBV28, the J gene TRBJ2-1; no reliable D call. Germline V gene data show CDR1 as MDHEN and CDR2 as SYDVKM. The CDR3 spans 12 residues. V lost 3 bases to trimming and J lost 4 bases, with 4 bases between them. CDR3 protein: CASSFIYNEQFF. The CDR3 nucleotides read TGTGCCAGCAGTTTTATTTACAATGAGCAGTTCTTC.

The chain carries TRBV10-1 and TRBJ1-2; possibly TRBD1 for D (5 bases). Trimming left V 0 bases short and J 3 bases short, with 17 bases between. CDR3 length: 17 amino acids. CDR1 WNHNN and CDR2 SYGVQD come from the germline V gene (reference sequence). DNA of the CDR3: TGCGCCAGCAGTGAGTCGACCTGGGTGACAGCTTACTATGGCTACACCTTC. Its translation is CASSESTWVTAYYGYTF.

The rearrangement links TRBV5-1 to TRBJ2-1; 10 bases agree with TRBD2. With V trimmed by 5 bases and J by 4 bases, 6 bases remained unmatched. The CDR3 covers 15 residues. Per the germline V gene, CDR1 is SGHRS and CDR2 is YFSETQ. In DNA, the CDR3 is TGCGCCAGCAGAGAACTAGCGGGGATATACAATGAGCAGTTCTTC. It encodes CASRELAGIYNEQFF.

V and J are TRBV2 and TRBJ1-5; a weak D match, TRBD1 (5 bases). Germline CDR1 reads SNHLY; CDR2 reads FYNNEI. The CDR3 loop spans 15 amino acids. The V end was cut by 3 bases, the J end by 4 bases, with 13 bases between. CDR3 sequence (DNA): TGTGCCAGCAGTGATAGGGGAGGGAGAAATCAGCCCCAGCATTTT. Its protein product is CASSDRGGRNQPQHF.

This clone occurred once. A junction boundary mismatches the germline segment, possibly from a read error. The V and J genes are TRBV7-7 and TRBJ2-1; 10 bases line up with TRBD1. Germline V gene sequence: CDR1 SSHAT, CDR2 FNYEAQ (reference sequence). The length of the CDR3 is 15 residues. CDR3 coding DNA: TGTGCTAGCAGCTTAGGACAGGGGGGGAACAATGAGCAGTTCTTC. This gives the protein CASSLGQGGNNEQFF.

The chain joins TRBV25-1 to TRBJ2-1, with TRBD1 as a possible D gene (6 bases). Trimming left V 2 bases short and J 3 bases short, with 11 bases between. CDR3 length: 15 amino acids. Germline V gives CDR1 MGHDK, CDR2 SYGVNS. The CDR3: CASSEQGRVYNEQFF. The DNA for the CDR3 is TGTGCCAGCAGTGAACAGGGGCGAGTCTACAATGAGCAGTTCTTC.

The gene calls are TRBV6-9 and TRBJ2-3; D call uncertain. Germline-derived CDR1 and CDR2 are MNHGY and SVAAGI. Deletions cut 3 bases from V and 10 bases from J, with 20 bases between. The CDR3 runs to 15 residues. CDR3 bases: TGTGCCAGCAGTTACTCGAGTGGTAGTAACCGTGCGCAGTATTTT. It specifies CASSYSSGSNRAQYF.

The chain employs TRBV5-4 and TRBJ1-2; 8 bases agree with TRBD1. The CDR3 contains 15 residues. The junction had 9 bases not matched to a gene; V was cut back by 4 bases and J by 4 bases. Germline CDR1 and CDR2: SGHNT and YYREEE (reference sequence). This CDR3 reads CASSIGKTGGYGYTF. CDR3 DNA sequence: TGTGCCAGCAGCATTGGGAAAACAGGGGGCTATGGCTACACCTTC.

The chain recombines TRBV15 with TRBJ1-1; 8 bases fit TRBD1. This CDR3 contains 14 residues. Germline values: CDR1 LNHNV, CDR2 YYDKDF (reference sequence). The V and J ends lost 4 bases and 10 bases, in that order; junction bases with no gene match: 11. The CDR3 protein is CATSTPVNRGRAFF. CDR3 DNA: TGTGCCACCAGCACCCCCGTAAACAGGGGGAGAGCTTTCTTT.

The chain is built from TRBV11-3 and TRBJ2-1; D unresolved. Germline lookup yields CDR1 SGHNT and CDR2 YENEEA. Trimming left V 1 base short and J 9 bases short, with 13 bases between. The CDR3 is 14 residues long. The DNA of the CDR3 is TGTGCCAGCAGCTTAGGTGTTAATCGCGCTGAGCAGTTCTTC. Protein: CASSLGVNRAEQFF.

The rearrangement links TRBV10-1 to TRBJ2-1, with a possible D match to TRBD2 (5 bases). The ends were cut back, 6 bases at V and 2 bases at J, with 8 bases in the middle. There are 13 residues in the CDR3. Germline CDR1 is WNHNN and CDR2 is SYGVQD (reference sequence). The CDR3 DNA follows: TGCGCCAGCAGCGAGGGCCCCTACAATGAGCAGTTCTTC. It translates to CASSEGPYNEQFF.

The chain is built from TRBV4-2 and TRBJ1-4, with D maybe TRBD1 (6 bases). The V gene lost 4 bases and the J gene lost 5 bases, with 11 bases spanning the gap. CDR1 and CDR2 from the germline V gene are LGHNA and YNFKEQ. The CDR3 sequence is 14 residues long. CDR3 amino acids: CASSLSQGNEKLFF. The CDR3 DNA sequence: TGTGCCAGCAGCCTCTCACAGGGAAATGAAAAACTGTTTTTT.

The V gene is TRBV7-9, the J gene TRBJ1-4, with unresolved D. Trimming left V 2 bases short and J 8 bases short, with 6 bases between. This CDR3 spans 12 amino acids. Germline CDR1 SEHNR, CDR2 FQNEAQ (reference sequence). The CDR3 DNA reads TGTGCCAGCAGCTTACTGGGCGAAAAACTGTTTTTT. Encoded protein: CASSLLGEKLFF. The whole variable domain, filled in from reference TRBV7-9 and TRBJ1-4, reads DTGVSQNPRHKITKRGQNVTFRCDPISEHNRLYWYRQTLGQGPEFLTYFQNEAQLEKSRLLSDRFSAERPKGSFSTLEIQRTEQGDSAMYLCASSLLGEKLFFGSGTQLSVL.

The rearrangement links TRBV29-1 to TRBJ1-4; D not resolved. Germline CDR1 SQVTM, CDR2 ANQGSEA. V lost 7 bases and J 11 bases, leaving 17 bases between the germline ends. This CDR3 spans 12 amino acids. The CDR3 DNA is TGCAGCGCCCGGAGGAGCCTGGGGAAACTGTTTTTT. Its protein product is CSARRSLGKLFF.

The genes are TRBV27 and TRBJ1-2; D ambiguous. The CDR3 is 13 residues long. Germline assignment: CDR1 MNHEY and CDR2 SMNVEV (reference sequence). The V end was cut by 6 bases, the J end by 3 bases, with 11 bases between. In DNA form, the CDR3 reads TGTGCCAGCAGCCACGGGGATGACTATGGCTACACCTTC. This translates into CASSHGDDYGYTF.

This rearrangement joins TRBV10-1 to TRBJ2-7; the D gene is possibly TRBD1 (6 bases). V was pared by 5 bases and J by 2 bases, with 13 bases between. Germline CDR1 reads WNHNN; CDR2 reads SYGVQD (reference sequence). This CDR3 spans 14 amino acids. For the CDR3, the DNA is TGCGCCAGCAGTTCGACAGGAGAAACCTACGAGCAGTACTTC. This gives the protein CASSSTGETYEQYF.

V and J are TRBV6-5 and TRBJ2-1, with D perhaps matching TRBD2 (5 bases). Trimming shortened V by 6 bases and J by 4 bases, and 16 bases separated the two germline ends. This CDR3 has 15 residues. The V gene's germline CDR1 is MNHEY and CDR2 SVGAGI. The CDR3 here is CASRKAGTQYNEQFF. Written as DNA, the CDR3 is TGTGCCAGCAGAAAGGCGGGTACCCAATACAATGAGCAGTTCTTC.

This sequence joins TRBV13 and TRBJ2-1, with 12 positions matching TRBD2. From germline, CDR1 is PRHDT and CDR2 FYEKMQ (reference sequence). The CDR3 totals 16 residues. After removal of 5 bases from V and 7 bases from J, the junction contained 9 bases not matched to a gene. CDR3: CASSTASGRAKNEQFF. For the CDR3, the DNA is TGTGCCAGCAGCACCGCTAGCGGGAGGGCAAAAAATGAGCAGTTCTTC.

In DNA, the CDR3 is TGCGCCAGCAGCCAAGTCCCTACGAGCGGGGCCAACGTCCTGACTTTC. It translates to CASSQVPTSGANVLTF. J is TRBJ2-6 and V is TRBV4-3; unclear D gene. CDR1 and CDR2 from the germline V gene are LGHNA and YSLEER. V gave up 1 base and J gave up 4 bases, with 11 bases separating them. The CDR3 has 16 residues.

The chain is built from TRBV18 and TRBJ1-5, with TRBD1 matching 7 bases. CDR1 is KGHSH and CDR2 is LQKENI in the germline V gene. The CDR3 extends over 16 amino acids. Trimming cost V 3 bases and J 0 bases; bases outside gene matches: 5. Here the CDR3 DNA reads TGTGCCAGCTCACCGGGACAGCCTTATAGCAATCAGCCCCAGCATTTT. It translates to CASSPGQPYSNQPQHF.

This chain links TRBV13 with TRBJ2-7, with 8 positions matching TRBD1. Germline trimming cut 5 bases from V and 0 bases from J; bases unmatched to any gene: 3. The CDR3 has 14 amino acids. Germline-derived CDR1 and CDR2 are PRHDT and FYEKMQ (reference sequence). In DNA, the CDR3 is TGTGCCAGCAGCACGACAGGGGACTCCTACGAGCAGTACTTC. Its translation: CASSTTGDSYEQYF.

The V gene is TRBV10-2, the J gene TRBJ2-2; D is possibly TRBD2 (6 bases). The CDR3 spans 15 residues. Trimming left V 4 bases short and J 3 bases short, with 12 bases between. CDR1 and CDR2 from the germline V gene are WSHSY and SAAADI. The CDR3 DNA follows: TGCGCCAGCAGTGTCAGCGGGCACGACACCGGGGAGCTGTTTTTT. This encodes CASSVSGHDTGELFF.